These 18 T cell receptor beta chains share one sample of origin, sequenced in a study of shared clonotypes between healthy human individuals. Sequencing was performed with immunoSEQ multiplex PCR; in TCRdb, only in-frame clones are kept and a portion is missing. The sample includes around 1.4 million clones, approximately 98.5% of them seen just once. The sequenced sample consisted of naive CD4+ T cells sorted from blood. Subset noted: CD45RA+ positively selected. These receptors were collected from a man between 25 and 39 years old in good health.

On this clone itself: Other DNA sequences in the same sample also yield this CDR3. The V gene is TRBV11-2, the J gene TRBJ2-1, with D possibly being TRBD2 (5 bases). Germline CDR1 SGHAT, CDR2 FQNNGV. There are 12 residues in the CDR3. Deletions cut 1 base from V and 9 bases from J, with 7 bases between. CDR3 in amino acids: CASSLAAGEQFF. Written as DNA, the CDR3 is TGTGCCAGCAGCTTAGCCGCGGGTGAGCAGTTCTTC.

The chain carries TRBV11-2 and TRBJ2-3; 13 bases agree with TRBD2. CDR1 is SGHAT, CDR2 FQNNGV, per germline. CDR3 length equals 16 residues. The junction had 7 bases not matched to a gene; V was cut back by 4 bases and J by 6 bases. CDR3 nucleotides: TGTGCCAGCAGCTCGAGGACTAGCGGGAGTGGGGATACGCAGTATTTT. Translated: CASSSRTSGSGDTQYF.

The chain combines TRBV14 with TRBJ2-2; no firm D call. The CDR3 runs to 14 residues. Per the germline V gene, CDR1 is SGHDN and CDR2 is FVKESK. The V and J ends lost 4 bases and 6 bases respectively, with 12 bases between them. The CDR3: CASSLRPSAGELFF. The CDR3 nucleotides read TGTGCCAGCAGCCTTAGACCTTCGGCCGGGGAGCTGTTTTTT.

V gene TRBV11-2 combines with J gene TRBJ1-3; maybe TRBD1 (5 bases). Germline-derived CDR1 and CDR2 are SGHAT and FQNNGV. This CDR3 is built from 12 residues. With 4 bases removed from V and 6 bases from J, the gap between germline ends came to 7 bases. The CDR3 loop reads CASSSRENTIYF. In nucleotides, the CDR3 is TGTGCCAGCAGCTCCAGGGAAAACACCATATATTTT.

The rearrangement links TRBV28 to TRBJ2-7; D may be TRBD1 or TRBD2 (5 bases each). Trimming took 5 bases from V and 0 from J, leaving 14 bases between them. From germline, CDR1 is MDHEN and CDR2 SYDVKM. CDR3 length: 15 residues. CDR3 residues: CASSLGTVVSYEQYF. Here the CDR3 DNA reads TGTGCCAGCAGTCTCGGGACGGTAGTCTCCTACGAGCAGTACTTC. Full variable domain (missing parts from reference TRBV28 and TRBJ2-7): DVKVTQSSRYLVKRTGEKVFLECVQDMDHENMFWYRQDPGLGLRLIYFSYDVKMKEKGDIPEGYSVSREKKERFSLILESASTNQTSMYLCASSLGTVVSYEQYFGPGTRLTVT.

The chain employs TRBV29-1 and TRBJ2-3, with 9 bases that match TRBD2. Germline values: CDR1 SQVTM, CDR2 ANQGSEA. The CDR3 runs 13 residues. CDR3 in DNA: TGCGGCGGGAGGGCCCTCCGCACAGATACGCAGTATTTT. Protein product: CGGRALRTDTQYF.

This clone was counted a single time. This same CDR3 is encoded by further DNA sequences in the sample. The rearrangement links TRBV7-9 to TRBJ2-7; 8 bases align to TRBD2. This CDR3 is 15 amino acids long. CDR1 and CDR2 from the germline V gene are SEHNR and FQNEAQ (reference sequence). Trimming cost V 5 bases and J 1 base; bases outside gene matches: 7. CDR3: CASSPLAGGSYEQYF. The CDR3 region has the DNA TGTGCCAGCAGCCCCCTGGCGGGGGGATCCTACGAGCAGTACTTC.

The chain is built from TRBV9 and TRBJ2-7; D is tentatively TRBD1 or TRBD2 (5 bases each). The CDR3 is 16 amino acids. Trimming cost V 2 bases and J 6 bases, with 21 bases left between them. Per germline, CDR1 SGDLS and CDR2 YYNGEE. Here the CDR3 DNA reads TGTGCCAGCAGCGTCGCTGGGACCATCACCAACTCCGAGCAGTACTTC. Protein: CASSVAGTITNSEQYF.

CDR3 sequence: CASSVDPTSGVKNIQYF. CDR3 nucleotides: TGTGCCAGCAGCGTAGATCCGACTAGCGGAGTCAAAAACATTCAGTACTTC. V usage is TRBV9 and J usage is TRBJ2-4; 9 nucleotides match TRBD2. This CDR3 has 17 residues. With 0 bases clipped from V and 3 bases from J, the junction kept 7 bases outside the gene matches. In germline, CDR1 is SGDLS, CDR2 YYNGEE. Full variable domain (missing parts from reference TRBV9 and TRBJ2-4): DSGVTQTPKHLITATGQRVTLRCSPRSGDLSVYWYQQSLDQGLQFLIQYYNGEERAKGNILERFSAQQFPDLHSELNLSSLELGDSALYFCASSVDPTSGVKNIQYFGAGTRLSVL.

Comment on this clone: The sample has other DNA sequences that encode this CDR3 too. The chain couples TRBV5-1 to TRBJ2-7; no clear D. This CDR3 is built from 12 residues. V lost 0 bases and J lost 2, with 3 bases in between. The germline V gene has CDR1 SGHRS and CDR2 YFSETQ. CDR3 residues: CASSLGTYEQYF. The CDR3 bases are TGCGCCAGCAGCTTGGGCACCTACGAGCAGTACTTC.

The rearrangement uses TRBV28 and TRBJ2-1, with 9 bases fitting TRBD1. The CDR3 length is 14 residues. Losses at the gene ends were 5 bases for V and 6 bases for J; bases not matched to a gene: 5. Germline values: CDR1 MDHEN, CDR2 SYDVKM. CDR3 DNA sequence: TGTGCCAGCAGTCGGGACAGGGTGGTCAATGAGCAGTTCTTC. This sequence encodes CASSRDRVVNEQFF. Based on the CDR3 plus reference TRBV28 and TRBJ2-1, the full variable domain is DVKVTQSSRYLVKRTGEKVFLECVQDMDHENMFWYRQDPGLGLRLIYFSYDVKMKEKGDIPEGYSVSREKKERFSLILESASTNQTSMYLCASSRDRVVNEQFFGPGTRLTVL.

CDR3: CASSFTTGALYEQYF. CDR3 sequence (DNA): TGCGCCAGCAGCTTCACGACAGGGGCCCTCTACGAGCAGTACTTC. The chain joins TRBV5-1 to TRBJ2-7, with 8 bases matching TRBD1. Per germline, CDR1 SGHRS and CDR2 YFSETQ. The CDR3 is 15 residues long. V lost 2 bases and J lost 3; bases outside the gene matches: 7.

The V call is TRBV15, the J call TRBJ1-2; D possibly corresponds to TRBD1 (5 bases). Trimming cost V 3 bases and J 4 bases, with 9 bases left between them. CDR1 LNHNV and CDR2 YYDKDF come from the germline V gene (reference sequence). The CDR3 consists of 13 residues. The CDR3: CATSSGRAYGYTF. The DNA of the CDR3 is TGTGCCACCAGCAGCGGCAGGGCCTATGGCTACACCTTC.

This chain connects TRBV5-1 to TRBJ2-3, with D maybe TRBD1 (6 bases). Per germline, CDR1 SGHRS and CDR2 YFSETQ. The CDR3 spans 12 residues. The V end was cut by 6 bases, the J end by 5 bases, with 10 bases between. The DNA for the CDR3 is TGCGCCAGCAACCCAGGGGAAGATACGCAGTATTTT. This encodes CASNPGEDTQYF.

The chain employs TRBV7-2 and TRBJ2-4; D is unresolved. The CDR3 contains 11 residues. The germline gives CDR1 SGHTA, CDR2 FQGNSA. Trimming cost V 4 bases and J 8 bases, with 6 bases left between them. CDR3 protein: CASSSSYIQYF. CDR3 DNA sequence: TGTGCCAGCAGCTCAAGTTACATTCAGTACTTC.

The chain combines TRBV4-1 with TRBJ1-2; D is possibly TRBD1 (6 bases). Trimming took off 4 bases at V and 4 bases at J, with 13 bases between the two ends. Germline values: CDR1 MGHRA, CDR2 YSYEKL. The CDR3 has 14 amino acids. This CDR3 reads CASSPWDKSYGYTF. The CDR3 nucleotides read TGCGCCAGCAGCCCGTGGGACAAATCCTATGGCTACACCTTC.

This chain connects TRBV27 to TRBJ2-1; tentatively, D is TRBD1 or TRBD2 (5 bases each). There are 14 residues in the CDR3. Germline V gene lookup returns CDR1 MNHEY and CDR2 SMNVEV (reference sequence). V was trimmed by 4 bases and J by 13 bases, leaving 20 bases between them. The CDR3 DNA reads TGTGCCAGCAGTTCTCTCCGGGACGCCCCGGTTCAGTTCTTC. Amino acid sequence: CASSSLRDAPVQFF.

The chain links TRBV28 to TRBJ1-5; 7 bases are shared with TRBD1. The CDR3 consists of 14 residues. V gave up 5 bases and J gave up 3 bases; unmatched junction bases: 4. The germline CDR1 and CDR2 sequences are MDHEN and SYDVKM. CDR3 sequence reads: CASSQTGNNQPQHF. The CDR3 nucleotides are TGTGCCAGCAGTCAGACAGGGAACAATCAGCCCCAGCATTTT.